These 22 T cell receptor beta chains were sequenced from one sample in a study of cytomegalovirus exposure and HLA in healthy donors. Primers included in the PCR were 60 Vbeta and 13 Jbeta primers. TCRdb keeps only in-frame clones here, not all; method: immunoSEQ multiplex PCR. Here the sample spans some 130,000 clones, roughly four fifths being singletons. Sequencing was done on a sample of PBMCs. The origin of the receptors is a male donor in good health and CMV-seropositive.

This chain joins TRBV29-1 and TRBJ2-4; the match to TRBD2 covers 11 bases. CDR1 and CDR2 from the germline V gene are SQVTM and ANQGSEA. This CDR3 has 13 amino acids. V shed 5 bases and J 9 bases; nucleotides not matched to a gene: 6. The CDR3 DNA reads as TGCAGCGTTCTACTAGCGGGAGATGGCATTCAGTACTTC. Its translation is CSVLLAGDGIQYF.

The genes are TRBV7-2 and TRBJ2-7, with 7 bases that match TRBD2. The CDR3 runs to 15 residues. Germline-derived CDR1 and CDR2 are SGHTA and FQGNSA. V lost 1 base, J lost 1 base, and 4 bases stayed unmatched. The CDR3 is CASSLDRGVSYEQYF. CDR3 DNA sequence: TGTGCCAGCAGCTTAGACCGGGGGGTGTCCTACGAGCAGTACTTC.

This clone was picked up a small number of times. V gene TRBV7-2 combines with J gene TRBJ1-2; 8 positions agree with TRBD1. Per the germline V gene, CDR1 is SGHTA and CDR2 is FQGNSA. The V gene end was trimmed by 2 bases and the J gene end by 10 bases; junction bases not matched to a gene: 9. The CDR3 length is 14 residues. As DNA, the CDR3 is TGTGCCAGCAGCTTAAGGTGGGACAGGTTTGTCTACACCTTC. Its translation is CASSLRWDRFVYTF.

V usage is TRBV2 and J usage is TRBJ2-3; 8 bases agree with TRBD1. Germline V CDR1 and CDR2: SNHLY, FYNNEI. The CDR3 is made up of 13 amino acids. V shed 9 bases, J shed 4 bases, and the junction held 6 bases outside the gene matches. CDR3 region: CASMTGASDTQYF. CDR3 DNA sequence: TGTGCCAGTATGACAGGGGCCTCAGATACGCAGTATTTT.

The chain has TRBV28 and TRBJ2-2; D ambiguous. Looked up from germline, CDR1 is MDHEN and CDR2 is SYDVKM. V lost 6 bases and J 2 bases, leaving 10 bases between the germline ends. The CDR3 length is 14 residues. For the CDR3, the DNA is TGTGCCAGCAGCAGACATTCCAACACCGGGGAGCTGTTTTTT. Protein product: CASSRHSNTGELFF.

A word on this clone: This sample includes further DNA sequences coding for the same CDR3. The chain is built from TRBV29-1 and TRBJ2-7; 10 bases line up with TRBD2. Germline V gene sequence: CDR1 SQVTM, CDR2 ANQGSEA. This CDR3 spans 15 amino acids. J gave up 4 bases and V 2 bases, and 8 bases lay outside the gene matches. The CDR3 protein is CSVELQREGMYEQYF. The CDR3 region has the DNA TGCAGCGTTGAACTCCAGCGGGAGGGTATGTACGAGCAGTACTTC.

The chain carries TRBV19 and TRBJ2-7; maybe TRBD1 (5 bases). The germline V gene encodes CDR1 LNHDA and CDR2 SQIVND (reference sequence). V lost 4 bases and J lost 2, with 12 bases in between. The CDR3 sequence is 14 residues long. The CDR3 here is CASSSQGSPYEQYF. CDR3 in DNA: TGTGCCAGTAGTAGCCAGGGTAGTCCCTACGAGCAGTACTTC.

This clone was counted once. This chain links TRBV10-3 with TRBJ2-3; TRBD1 matches 9 bases. Trimming cost V 6 bases and J 4 bases; bases outside gene matches: 8. CDR1 ENHRY and CDR2 SYGVKD come from the germline V gene. The CDR3 has 15 amino acids. The CDR3 DNA reads as TGTGCCATCAGCGACGGGACAGGGTCTCCAGATACGCAGTATTTT. Amino acids: CAISDGTGSPDTQYF.

This chain uses TRBV28 with TRBJ2-3; 10 positions agree with TRBD2. CDR3 length equals 14 residues. Germline V gives CDR1 MDHEN, CDR2 SYDVKM. The V and J ends lost 6 bases and 4 bases, in that order; junction bases with no gene match: 4. DNA for the CDR3: TGTGCCAGCAGCCTAGCGGGAGCCCCAGATACGCAGTATTTT. This encodes CASSLAGAPDTQYF.

The V call is TRBV19, the J call TRBJ1-2; tentatively, D is TRBD1 (5 bases). Germline loops: CDR1 LNHDA, CDR2 SQIVND (reference sequence). This CDR3 is 14 amino acids long. V lost 3 bases and J lost 1, with 9 bases in between. The DNA of the CDR3 is TGTGCCAGTAGTATCGGTCAGGGTAACTATGGCTACACCTTC. Encoded protein: CASSIGQGNYGYTF.

The rearrangement uses TRBV28 and TRBJ2-1; D unclear. The V gene lost 6 bases and the J gene lost 8 bases, with 8 bases spanning the gap. This CDR3 comprises 11 residues. Germline V gene sequence: CDR1 MDHEN, CDR2 SYDVKM. DNA of the CDR3: TGTGCCAGCAGCTCGTCCCATGAGCAGTTCTTC. It translates to CASSSSHEQFF. The full variable domain, completed using reference TRBV28 and TRBJ2-1, is DVKVTQSSRYLVKRTGEKVFLECVQDMDHENMFWYRQDPGLGLRLIYFSYDVKMKEKGDIPEGYSVSREKKERFSLILESASTNQTSMYLCASSSSHEQFFGPGTRLTVL.

The gene calls are TRBV4-3 and TRBJ2-5; D perhaps matches TRBD2 (6 bases). Germline CDR1 reads LGHNA; CDR2 reads YSLEER. The CDR3 is made up of 14 amino acids. The V end lost 0 bases, the J end lost 6 bases, and 11 bases lay between the germline ends. The CDR3 loop is CASSQDGGTKTQYF. CDR3 bases: TGCGCCAGCAGCCAAGACGGGGGTACGAAGACCCAGTACTTC.

CDR3: CASSRLAGDFDEQFF. In DNA, the CDR3 is TGTGCCAGTAGTCGGCTAGCGGGCGACTTCGATGAGCAGTTCTTC. This rearrangement joins TRBV19 to TRBJ2-1; 8 nucleotides agree with TRBD2. V was clipped by 5 bases and J by 8 bases; unmatched bases: 11. The length of the CDR3 is 15 residues. Looked up from germline, CDR1 is LNHDA and CDR2 is SQIVND (reference sequence).

The chain recombines TRBV18 with TRBJ1-5, with TRBD1 as a possible D gene (6 bases). V lost 2 bases, J lost 4 bases, and 9 bases lay in between. In germline, CDR1 is KGHSH, CDR2 LQKENI. The CDR3 is made up of 14 amino acids. For the CDR3, the DNA is TGTGCCAGCTCACCAGACAGGCAAAATCAGCCCCAGCATTTT. This encodes CASSPDRQNQPQHF.

The chain links TRBV19 to TRBJ2-3; 7 bases align to TRBD2. The germline CDR1 and CDR2 sequences are LNHDA and SQIVND (reference sequence). The J segment lost 0 bases and the V segment lost 5 bases, leaving 11 bases of the junction unmatched. The CDR3 extends over 17 amino acids. The chain's CDR3 is CASSAAARESSTDTQYF. The CDR3 DNA sequence: TGTGCCAGTAGTGCGGCAGCGCGGGAGTCTAGCACAGATACGCAGTATTTT. The variable domain in full, with the rest retrieved from reference TRBV19 and TRBJ2-3, is DGGITQSPKYLFRKEGQNVTLSCEQNLNHDAMYWYRQDPGQGLRLIYYSQIVNDFQKGDIAEGYSVSREKKESFPLTVTSAQKNPTAFYLCASSAAARESSTDTQYFGPGTRLTVL.

V gene TRBV27 combines with J gene TRBJ2-1; TRBD1 matches 10 bases. In germline, CDR1 is MNHEY, CDR2 SMNVEV (reference sequence). V gave up 1 base and J gave up 7 bases; unmatched junction bases: 7. CDR3 length: 16 amino acids. The CDR3 region is CASSLWGTGVGNEQFF. CDR3 nucleotide sequence: TGTGCCAGCAGTTTATGGGGGACAGGGGTTGGAAATGAGCAGTTCTTC.

The V and J genes are TRBV19 and TRBJ2-1; no firm D call. The CDR3 is made up of 16 amino acids. The germline V gene has CDR1 LNHDA and CDR2 SQIVND (reference sequence). V shed 0 bases and J shed 0 bases, with 9 bases lying between them. The CDR3 DNA sequence: TGTGCCAGTAGTATAGATCTTAGGAGCTCCTACAATGAGCAGTTCTTC. Encoded protein: CASSIDLRSSYNEQFF.

The chain combines TRBV18 with TRBJ2-2; the match to TRBD2 covers 11 bases. CDR1 is KGHSH and CDR2 is LQKENI in the germline V gene. J lost 3 bases, V lost 8 bases, and 5 bases had no gene match. The CDR3 consists of 15 residues. In DNA, the CDR3 is TGTGCCAGCCCGACTAGCGGGAAAGACACCGGGGAGCTGTTTTTT. Its translation is CASPTSGKDTGELFF. Supplemented by reference TRBV18 and TRBJ2-2, the full variable domain reads NAGVMQNPRHLVRRRGQEARLRCSPMKGHSHVYWYRQLPEEGLKFMVYLQKENIIDESGMPKERFSAEFPKEGPSILRIQQVVRGDSAAYFCASPTSGKDTGELFFGEGSRLTVL.

The chain carries TRBV9 and TRBJ2-3, with 10 bases aligning to TRBD2. The CDR3 runs 17 residues. Germline V gene sequence: CDR1 SGDLS, CDR2 YYNGEE. Losses at the gene ends were 4 bases for V and 1 base for J; bases not matched to a gene: 9. The CDR3 reads CASSSTIAGGGTDTQYF. The CDR3 nucleotides are TGTGCCAGCAGCTCTACAATAGCGGGAGGAGGCACAGATACGCAGTATTTT.

The rearrangement links TRBV19 to TRBJ2-3; 7 nucleotides line up with TRBD2. The junction had 12 bases not matched to a gene; V was cut back by 9 bases and J by 3 bases. The germline gives CDR1 LNHDA, CDR2 SQIVND (reference sequence). The CDR3 sequence is 15 residues long. The CDR3 is CASARAGEGTDTQYF. The CDR3, as DNA: TGTGCCAGCGCGAGGGCGGGAGAGGGAACAGATACGCAGTATTTT.

V gene TRBV20-1 combines with J gene TRBJ2-3; no clear D gene. Trimming took 4 bases from V and 3 from J, leaving 5 bases between them. The CDR3 covers 11 residues. Germline lookup yields CDR1 DFQATT and CDR2 SNEGSKA (reference sequence). The CDR3 region is CSATQTDTQYF. CDR3 in DNA: TGCAGTGCTACGCAGACAGATACGCAGTATTTT.

This clone was observed a handful of times. The chain joins TRBV27 to TRBJ2-3; 9 nucleotides agree with TRBD2. V trimming: 3 bases; J trimming: 0 bases; junction bases outside the gene matches: 10. Per germline, CDR1 MNHEY and CDR2 SMNVEV (reference sequence). The CDR3 consists of 18 residues. Here the CDR3 reads CASSFSLIAGASTDTQYF. The CDR3 nucleotides read TGTGCCAGCAGTTTCTCACTCATAGCGGGAGCTAGCACAGATACGCAGTATTTT.